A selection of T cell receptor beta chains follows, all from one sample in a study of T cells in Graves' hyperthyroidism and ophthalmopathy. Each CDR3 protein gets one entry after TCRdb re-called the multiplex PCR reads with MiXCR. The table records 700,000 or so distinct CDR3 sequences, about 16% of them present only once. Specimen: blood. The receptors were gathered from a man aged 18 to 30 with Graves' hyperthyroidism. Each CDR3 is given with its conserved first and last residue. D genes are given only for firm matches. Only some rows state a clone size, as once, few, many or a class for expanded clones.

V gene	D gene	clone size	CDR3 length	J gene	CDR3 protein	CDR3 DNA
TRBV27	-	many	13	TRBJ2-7	CASALGGSYEQYF	TGTGCCAGCGCGCTCGGCGGTTCCTACGAGCAGTACTTC
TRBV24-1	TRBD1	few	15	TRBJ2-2	CATSEGTGGPGELFF	TGTGCCACCAGTGAGGGGACAGGGGGCCCCGGGGAGCTGTTTTTT
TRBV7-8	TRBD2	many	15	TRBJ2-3	CASSDSGSRTDTQYF	TGTGCCAGCAGCGATAGCGGGAGCCGCACAGATACGCAGTATTTT
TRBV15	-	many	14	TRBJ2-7	CATSRVVDPAEQYF	TGTGCCACCAGCAGAGTAGTGGACCCTGCCGAGCAGTACTTC
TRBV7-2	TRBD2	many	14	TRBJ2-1	CASSRRLADNEQFF	TGTGCCAGCAGCCGGAGACTAGCGGACAATGAGCAGTTCTTC
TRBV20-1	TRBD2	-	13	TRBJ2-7	CSARTSASYEQYF	TGCAGTGCGAGGACTAGCGCCTCCTACGAGCAGTACTTC
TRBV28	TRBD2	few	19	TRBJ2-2	CASSLFPPGLAGFTGELFF	TGTGCCAGCAGTTTATTCCCCCCGGGACTAGCGGGGTTCACCGGGGAGCTGTTTTTT
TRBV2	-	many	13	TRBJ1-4	CATRTVPNEKLFF	TGTGCCACCCGGACAGTGCCGAACGAAAAACTGTTTTTT
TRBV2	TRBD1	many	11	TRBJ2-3	CASRTGTGRYF	TGTGCCAGCAGAACCGGGACAGGAAGGTATTTT
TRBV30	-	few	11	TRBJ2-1	CAWSVRDEQFF	TGTGCCTGGAGTGTGCGGGATGAGCAGTTCTTC
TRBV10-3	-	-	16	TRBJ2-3	CAISEVDRSRTDTQYF	TGTGCCATCAGTGAGGTTGACAGGTCCCGCACAGATACGCAGTATTTT
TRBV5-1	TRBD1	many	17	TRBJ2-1	CASSLRQGEQSYNEQFF	TGCGCCAGCAGCTTAAGGCAGGGGGAACAATCCTACAATGAGCAGTTCTTC
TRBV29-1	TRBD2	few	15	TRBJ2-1	CSVPPGASGGNEQFF	TGCAGCGTCCCCCCTGGGGCTAGCGGGGGCAATGAGCAGTTCTTC
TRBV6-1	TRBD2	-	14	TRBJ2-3	CASSSSGRQDTQYF	TGTGCCAGCAGTTCTAGCGGGAGGCAAGATACGCAGTATTTT
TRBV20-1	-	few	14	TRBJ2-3	CSARDATGTDTQYF	TGCAGTGCTAGAGATGCGACAGGCACAGATACGCAGTATTTT
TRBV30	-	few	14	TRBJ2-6	CAWVHLSGANVLTF	TGTGCCTGGGTACATCTCTCTGGGGCCAACGTCCTGACTTTC
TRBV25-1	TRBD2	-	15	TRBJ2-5	CASSEYVAGEETQYF	TGTGCCAGCAGTGAATATGTAGCGGGAGAGGAGACCCAGTACTTC
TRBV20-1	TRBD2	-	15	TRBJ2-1	CSAPTSGRVDNEQFF	TGCAGTGCCCCGACTAGCGGGAGGGTCGACAATGAGCAGTTCTTC
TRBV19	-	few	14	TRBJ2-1	CASSIPMLYNEQFF	TGTGCCAGTAGTATCCCTATGCTTTACAATGAGCAGTTCTTC
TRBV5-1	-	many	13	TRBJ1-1	CASRQARDTEAFF	TGCGCCAGTCGACAGGCTAGGGACACTGAAGCTTTCTTT
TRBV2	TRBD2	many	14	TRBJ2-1	CASRELAWYNEQFF	TGTGCCAGCAGAGAACTAGCGTGGTACAATGAGCAGTTCTTC
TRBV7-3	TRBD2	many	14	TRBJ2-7	CASSLKAGGDEQYF	TGTGCCAGCAGCTTAAAAGCGGGAGGAGACGAGCAGTACTTC
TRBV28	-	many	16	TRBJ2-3	CASSPWDIRYTDTQYF	TGTGCCAGCAGCCCTTGGGACATTCGTTACACAGATACGCAGTATTTT
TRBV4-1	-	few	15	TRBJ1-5	CASSQSGPGGFPQHF	TGCGCCAGCAGCCAGTCCGGGCCCGGAGGGTTTCCCCAGCATTTT
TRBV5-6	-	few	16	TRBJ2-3	CASSLIRPPSTDTQYF	TGTGCCAGCAGCCTGATTCGGCCCCCTAGCACAGATACGCAGTATTTT
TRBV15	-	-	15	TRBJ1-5	CATSGRLDSNQPQHF	TGTGCCACCAGCGGCCGGCTCGACAGCAATCAGCCCCAGCATTTT
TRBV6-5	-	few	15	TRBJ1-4	CASSYEGGTYGKLFF	TGTGCCAGCAGTTACGAAGGGGGGACCTATGGAAAACTGTTTTTT
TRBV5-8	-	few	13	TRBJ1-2	CASGQWDNYGYTF	TGTGCCAGCGGCCAATGGGATAACTATGGCTACACCTTC
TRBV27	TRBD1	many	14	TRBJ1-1	CASFNRDRGLRAFF	TGTGCCAGCTTTAACCGGGACAGGGGATTGAGGGCTTTCTTT
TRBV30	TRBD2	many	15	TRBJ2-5	CAWSEGSGMMQTQYF	TGTGCCTGGAGCGAGGGTAGCGGGATGATGCAGACCCAGTACTTC
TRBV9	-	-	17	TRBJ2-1	CASSVARDSGPYNEQFF	TGTGCCAGCAGCGTAGCTCGGGATAGCGGCCCCTACAATGAGCAGTTCTTC
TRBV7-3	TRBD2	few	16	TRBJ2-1	CASSFLGLAGGNEQFF	TGTGCCAGCAGCTTCCTGGGACTAGCGGGGGGAAATGAGCAGTTCTTC
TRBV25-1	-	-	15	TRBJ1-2	CASGGFVDGFDGYTF	TGTGCCAGCGGGGGATTCGTAGACGGATTCGATGGCTACACCTTC
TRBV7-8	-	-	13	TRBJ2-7	CASSPGRTVEQYF	TGTGCCAGCAGCCCCGGACGGACGGTTGAGCAGTACTTC
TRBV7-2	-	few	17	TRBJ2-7	CASSTRPRTAHTYEQYF	TGTGCCAGCAGCACAAGGCCCCGGACAGCTCATACTTACGAGCAGTACTTC
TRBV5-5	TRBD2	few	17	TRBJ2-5	CASSFWLAGGKQETQYF	TGTGCCAGCAGCTTTTGGCTAGCGGGAGGAAAACAAGAGACCCAGTACTTC
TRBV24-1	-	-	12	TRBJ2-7	CATSDFQGEQYF	TGTGCCACCAGTGACTTCCAGGGGGAGCAGTACTTC
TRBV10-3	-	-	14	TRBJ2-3	CAIRAEGRTDTQYF	TGTGCCATCCGGGCGGAGGGCCGGACAGATACGCAGTATTTT
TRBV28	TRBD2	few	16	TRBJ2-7	CASSFDGGGISYEQYF	TGTGCCAGCAGTTTCGATGGGGGGGGTATCTCCTACGAGCAGTACTTC
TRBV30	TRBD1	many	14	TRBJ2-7	CAWTWTGAAYEQYF	TGTGCCTGGACCTGGACAGGGGCCGCCTACGAGCAGTACTTC
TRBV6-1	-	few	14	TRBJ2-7	CASSLGVESYEQYF	TGTGCCAGCAGTTTGGGGGTCGAGTCCTACGAGCAGTACTTC
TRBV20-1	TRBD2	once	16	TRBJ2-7	CSARDGSGSVSYEQYF	TGCAGTGCTAGAGATGGTAGCGGGAGTGTCTCCTACGAGCAGTACTTC
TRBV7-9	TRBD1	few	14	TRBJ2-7	CASSSLDRAREQYF	TGTGCCAGCAGCTCGCTCGACAGGGCCCGCGAGCAGTACTTC
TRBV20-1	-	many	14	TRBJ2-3	CSASSAVNTDTQYF	TGCAGTGCTAGTTCGGCGGTTAACACTGATACGCAGTATTTT
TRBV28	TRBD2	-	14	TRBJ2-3	CASSLGQPRGTQYF	TGTGCCAGCAGTTTAGGCCAGCCGCGGGGGACGCAGTATTTT
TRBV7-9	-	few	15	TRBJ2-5	CASSLGTGSGETQYF	TGTGCCAGCAGCTTAGGAACGGGGTCGGGGGAGACCCAGTACTTC
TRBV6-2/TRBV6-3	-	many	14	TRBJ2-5	CASWGGQYQETQYF	TGTGCCAGCTGGGGGGGGCAATATCAAGAGACCCAGTACTTC
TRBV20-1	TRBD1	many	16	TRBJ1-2	CSAGTPGQGARNGYTF	TGCAGTGCTGGAACACCGGGACAGGGGGCAAGGAATGGCTACACCTTC
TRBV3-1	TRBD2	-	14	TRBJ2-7	CASSQAGGSNEQYF	TGTGCCAGCAGCCAAGCTGGCGGGAGCAACGAGCAGTACTTC
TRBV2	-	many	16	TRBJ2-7	CASTNDEAGPTYEQYF	TGTGCCAGCACCAACGATGAGGCAGGGCCCACCTACGAGCAGTACTTC
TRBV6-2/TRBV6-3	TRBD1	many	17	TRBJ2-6	CASSTGQGDSGANVLTF	TGTGCCAGCAGTACGGGACAGGGAGACTCTGGGGCCAACGTCCTGACTTTC
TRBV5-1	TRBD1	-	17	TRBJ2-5	CANSLAGMTGGVETQYF	TGCGCCAACAGCTTGGCGGGGATGACAGGGGGCGTTGAGACCCAGTACTTC
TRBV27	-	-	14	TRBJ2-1	CATLSGTLYNEQFF	TGTGCCACCCTGTCCGGGACTCTATACAATGAGCAGTTCTTC
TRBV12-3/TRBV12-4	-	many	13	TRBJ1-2	CATTLGEGGGYTF	TGTGCCACCACCTTGGGCGAGGGGGGCGGCTACACCTTC
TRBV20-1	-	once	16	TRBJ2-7	CSASPDRTEKNYEQYF	TGCAGTGCTAGTCCCGATAGGACAGAGAAAAATTACGAGCAGTACTTC
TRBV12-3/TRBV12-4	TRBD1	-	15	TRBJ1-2	CASSSPQGGNYGYTF	TGTGCCAGCAGTTCCCCGCAGGGGGGTAACTATGGCTACACCTTC
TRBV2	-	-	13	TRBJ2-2	CASGHGVTGELFF	TGTGCCAGCGGCCATGGTGTCACCGGGGAGCTGTTTTTT
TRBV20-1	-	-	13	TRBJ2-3	CSAGGSGPDTQYF	TGCAGTGCCGGAGGCTCTGGCCCAGATACGCAGTATTTT
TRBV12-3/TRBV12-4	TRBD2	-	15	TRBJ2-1	CASRQTSGNGGAQFF	TGTGCCAGCAGGCAGACTAGCGGGAACGGAGGTGCGCAGTTCTTC
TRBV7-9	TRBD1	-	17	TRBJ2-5	CASTPAYGDRGAQTQYF	TGTGCCAGCACCCCGGCCTATGGGGACAGGGGCGCGCAGACCCAGTACTTC